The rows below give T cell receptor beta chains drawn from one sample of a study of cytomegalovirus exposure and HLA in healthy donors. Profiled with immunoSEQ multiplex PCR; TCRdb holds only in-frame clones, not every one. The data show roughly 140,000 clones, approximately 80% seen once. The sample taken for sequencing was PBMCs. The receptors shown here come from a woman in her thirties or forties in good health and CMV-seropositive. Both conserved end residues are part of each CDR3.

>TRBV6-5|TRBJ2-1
CASSSSRLAGETEQFF
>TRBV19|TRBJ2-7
CASSRGTSGRIPYEQYF
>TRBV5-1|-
CASSPGAGGPSYEQYF
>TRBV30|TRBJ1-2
CAWERDRDGYTF
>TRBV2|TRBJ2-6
CASIVLAGGSGANVLTF
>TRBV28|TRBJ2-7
CASSSFGGSYEQYF
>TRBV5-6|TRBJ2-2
CASSLAFAGYTGELFF
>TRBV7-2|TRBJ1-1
CASSTATGSEAFF
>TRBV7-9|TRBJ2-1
CASSPLLAGTDNEQFF
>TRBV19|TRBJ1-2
CASSMDRRNYGYTF
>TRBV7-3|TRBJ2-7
CASSVTSGRALVVSEQYF
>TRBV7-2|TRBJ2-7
CASSLYQGGYEQYF
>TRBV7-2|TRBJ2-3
CASSPSGAGGADTQYF
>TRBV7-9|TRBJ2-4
CASSLSGGGSGIQYF
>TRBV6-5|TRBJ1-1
CASSYRSGRGNTEAFF
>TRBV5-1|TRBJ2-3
CASSLGSLRADTQYF
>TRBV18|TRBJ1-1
CASSPQRVVTEAFF
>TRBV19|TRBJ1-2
CASSRPQGRGYTF
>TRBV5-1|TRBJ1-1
CASSLGQGAGEAFF
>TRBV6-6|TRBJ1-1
CASSYSRGGTEAFF
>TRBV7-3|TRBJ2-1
CASSLTWTSGSKQFF
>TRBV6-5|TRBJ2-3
CASSSRVAGRPDTQYF
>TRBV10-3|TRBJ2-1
CAISEQGSNDEQFF
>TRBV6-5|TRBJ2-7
CASRILLAGGYEQYF
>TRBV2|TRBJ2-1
CASSDFAGGSYNEQFF
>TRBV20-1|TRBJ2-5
CSGAKETQYF
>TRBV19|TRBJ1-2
CASREGATNYGYTF
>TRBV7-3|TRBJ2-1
CASSFQAGGPNEQFF
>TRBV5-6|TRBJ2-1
CASSYSGPEQFF
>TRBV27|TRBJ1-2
CASSMSRRGARVYGYTF
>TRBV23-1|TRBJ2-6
CASSQSKGQGISGANVLTF
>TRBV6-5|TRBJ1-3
CASSSWTGAGNTIYF
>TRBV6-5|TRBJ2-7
CATGPGLRPYEQYF
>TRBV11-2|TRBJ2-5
CASSRARDWNQETQYF
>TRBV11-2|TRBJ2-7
CASSREGYEQYF
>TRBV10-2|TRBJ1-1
CASRPGTGGSEAFF
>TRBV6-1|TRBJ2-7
CASSGRGSSYEQYF
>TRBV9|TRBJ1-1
CASSALDRGMMNTEAFF
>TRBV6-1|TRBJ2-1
CASSKYSNEQFF
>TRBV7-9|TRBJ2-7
CASSSLSLAGQYEQYF
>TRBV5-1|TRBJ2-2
CASSPLAGGGAGELFF
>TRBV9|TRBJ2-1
CASSVWTGEGDEQFF
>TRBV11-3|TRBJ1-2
CASSLLTGQGDGYTF
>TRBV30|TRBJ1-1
CAWIMRVTAFF
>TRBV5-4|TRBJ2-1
CASSLGGSGIYNEQFF
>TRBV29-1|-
CSVEDPGGHEQYF
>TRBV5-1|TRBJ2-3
CASSLAGTDTQYF
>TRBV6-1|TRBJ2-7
CASIGQSEQYF
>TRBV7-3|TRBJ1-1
CASSLMPGMATEAFF
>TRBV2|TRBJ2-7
CASSREGTGGSEQYF
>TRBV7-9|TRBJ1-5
CASSRGAVYQPQHF
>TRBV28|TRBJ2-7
CASSLLGGTFVYEQYF
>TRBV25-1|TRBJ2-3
CASSAGFAGTDTQYF
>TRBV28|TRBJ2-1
CASSSRMGRSGGHNEQFF
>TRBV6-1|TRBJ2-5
CASYSLTTGETQYF
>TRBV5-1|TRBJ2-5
CASSFSGQALQETQYF
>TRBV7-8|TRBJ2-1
CASSLGMGRLAGYNEQFF
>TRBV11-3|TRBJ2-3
CASSLRVAGITQYF
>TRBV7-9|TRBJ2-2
CASSFYTGELFF
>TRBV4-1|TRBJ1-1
CASSLGWGRGINTEAFF